This T cell receptor beta chain is from a study of OX40 agonist ivuxolimab in advanced cancers. Sequencing was performed with immunoSEQ multiplex PCR; in TCRdb, only in-frame clones are kept and a portion is missing. The sample carries fewer than 85,000 clones, around 86% recorded once. Overall study results and limits: There were also nonresponders showing low normalized T-cell clonal expansion. Determination of antigen specificity was not performed for the expanded peripheral T cells.

Worth noting for this clone: Its specificity is unknown.

The junction had 3 bases not matched to a gene; V was cut back by 2 bases and J by 5 bases. This CDR3 is built from 14 residues. The germline V gene has CDR1 SGHNT and CDR2 YYREEE (reference sequence). The material was CD4+ or CD8+ T cells sorted from blood, obtained in a trial of the OX40 agonist ivuxolimab. The chain recombines TRBV5-4 with TRBJ2-5; 10 bases match TRBD2. This TCR was sampled from an adult with an advanced solid tumor such as melanoma, head and neck, liver or kidney cancer. The CDR3 region has the DNA TGTGCCAGCAGCTTCAGCGGGGGGGCCGAGACCCAGTACTTC. Amino acid sequence: CASSFSGGAETQYF. The variable domain in full, with the rest retrieved from reference TRBV5-4 and TRBJ2-5, is ETGVTQSPTHLIKTRGQQVTLRCSSQSGHNTVSWYQQALGQGPQFIFQYYREEENGRGNFPPRFSGLQFPNYSSELNVNALELDDSALYLCASSFSGGAETQYFGPGTRLLVL.